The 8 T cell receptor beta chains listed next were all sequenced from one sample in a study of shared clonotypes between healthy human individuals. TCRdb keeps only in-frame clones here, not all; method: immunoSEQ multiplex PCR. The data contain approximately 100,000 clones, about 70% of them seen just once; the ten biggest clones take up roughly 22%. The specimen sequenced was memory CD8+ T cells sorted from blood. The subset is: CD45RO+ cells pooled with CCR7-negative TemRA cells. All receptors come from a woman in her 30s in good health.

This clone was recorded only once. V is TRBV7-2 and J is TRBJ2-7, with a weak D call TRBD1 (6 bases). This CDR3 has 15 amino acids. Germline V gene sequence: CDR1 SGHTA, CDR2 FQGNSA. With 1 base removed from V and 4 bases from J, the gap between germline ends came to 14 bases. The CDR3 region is CASSLVGGWEYEQYF. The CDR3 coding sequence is TGTGCCAGCAGCTTAGTTGGGGGCTGGGAATACGAGCAGTACTTC.

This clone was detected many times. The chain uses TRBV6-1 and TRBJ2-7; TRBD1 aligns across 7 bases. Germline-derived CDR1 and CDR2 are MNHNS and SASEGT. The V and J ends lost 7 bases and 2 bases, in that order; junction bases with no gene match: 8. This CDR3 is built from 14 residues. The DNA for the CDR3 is TGTGCCAGCAATTTACAGGGGTCACCCTACGAGCAGTACTTC. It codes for CASNLQGSPYEQYF.

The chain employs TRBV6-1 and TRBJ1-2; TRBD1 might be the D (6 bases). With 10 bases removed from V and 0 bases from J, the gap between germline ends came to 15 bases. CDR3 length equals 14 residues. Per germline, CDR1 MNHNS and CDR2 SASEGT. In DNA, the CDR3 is TGTGCCACAAACACAGGGACTCCTAACTATGGCTACACCTTC. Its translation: CATNTGTPNYGYTF.

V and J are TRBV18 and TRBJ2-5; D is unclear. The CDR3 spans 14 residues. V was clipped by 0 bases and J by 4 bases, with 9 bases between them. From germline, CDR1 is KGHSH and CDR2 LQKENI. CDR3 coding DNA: TGTGCCAGCTCACCACCAGGCCCTGGAGAGACCCAGTACTTC. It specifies CASSPPGPGETQYF.

The CDR3 nucleotides are TGTGCCAGCAGCCGACCCACCGGACACTATGGCTACACCTTC. It specifies CASSRPTGHYGYTF. This rearrangement joins TRBV11-2 to TRBJ1-2; no clear D gene. This CDR3 has 14 amino acids. Germline CDR1 and CDR2: SGHAT and FQNNGV. The V and J ends lost 5 bases and 3 bases respectively, with 13 bases between them.

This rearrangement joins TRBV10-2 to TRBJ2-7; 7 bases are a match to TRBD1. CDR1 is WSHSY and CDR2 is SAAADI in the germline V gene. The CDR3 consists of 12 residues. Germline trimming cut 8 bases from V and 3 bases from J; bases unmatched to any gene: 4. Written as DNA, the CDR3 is TGCGCCAGCGGGGACAGTAGCTACGAGCAGTACTTC. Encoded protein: CASGDSSYEQYF.

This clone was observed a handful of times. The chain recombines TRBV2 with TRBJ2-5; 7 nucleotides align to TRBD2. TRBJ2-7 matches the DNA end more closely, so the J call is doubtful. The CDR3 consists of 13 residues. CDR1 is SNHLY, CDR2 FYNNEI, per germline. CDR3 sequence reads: CAITGLDSYEQYF. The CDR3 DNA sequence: TGTGCCATCACCGGACTAGACTCCTACGAGCAGTACTTC.

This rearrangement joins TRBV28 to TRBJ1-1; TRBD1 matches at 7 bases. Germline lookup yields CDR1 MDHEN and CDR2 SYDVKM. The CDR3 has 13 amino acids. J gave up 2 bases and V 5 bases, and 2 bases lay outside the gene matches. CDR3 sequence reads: CASSGTANTEAFF. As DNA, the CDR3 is TGTGCCAGCAGTGGGACAGCCAACACTGAAGCTTTCTTT.